These 11 T cell receptor beta chains came from one sample sequenced in a study of cytomegalovirus exposure and HLA in healthy donors. It was with 60 Vbeta and 13 Jbeta primers that the PCR ran. Repertoires were generated with immunoSEQ multiplex PCR, while TCRdb's copy carries only in-frame clones and drops some. Counted here are approximately 100,000 clones, 79% occurring once; the ten biggest clones make up around 3%. Sequences were obtained from PBMCs. These receptors were collected from a woman aged 40-49 years in good health and CMV-seronegative.

The rearrangement links TRBV11-2 to TRBJ2-7; TRBD1 might be the D (5 bases). Germline V gene data show CDR1 as SGHAT and CDR2 as FQNNGV. V was pared by 3 bases and J by 4 bases, with 10 bases between. This CDR3 is built from 13 residues. CDR3 residues: CASSLGLEYEQYF. CDR3 DNA sequence: TGTGCCAGCAGCTTGGGGCTGGAATACGAGCAGTACTTC.

The chain is built from TRBV15 and TRBJ2-2; D not certain. Germline V gives CDR1 LNHNV, CDR2 YYDKDF (reference sequence). CDR3 size: 14 residues. The V gene lost 1 base and the J gene lost 2 bases, with 5 bases spanning the gap. This chain's CDR3 is CATSRAYNTGELFF. The CDR3 bases are TGTGCCACCAGCAGAGCTTATAACACCGGGGAGCTGTTTTTT.

The chain carries TRBV18 and TRBJ1-5, with D perhaps TRBD1 (5 bases). Germline V gives CDR1 KGHSH, CDR2 LQKENI. Trimming cost V 6 bases and J 7 bases, with 19 bases left between them. This CDR3 spans 15 amino acids. The CDR3 bases are TGTGCCAGCTCCGAGGAGCCCAGGGTGGAGCAGCCCCAGCATTTT. Amino acid sequence: CASSEEPRVEQPQHF.

This sequence joins TRBV9 and TRBJ2-3; D is possibly TRBD2 (6 bases). The CDR3 spans 13 residues. The V gene's germline CDR1 is SGDLS and CDR2 YYNGEE. V lost 3 bases and J 8 bases, leaving 13 bases between the germline ends. The CDR3 nucleotides are TGTGCCAGCAGCGCGGACTACCGGGCTACGCAGTATTTT. Amino acids: CASSADYRATQYF. The whole variable domain, remainder taken from reference TRBV9 and TRBJ2-3, is DSGVTQTPKHLITATGQRVTLRCSPRSGDLSVYWYQQSLDQGLQFLIQYYNGEERAKGNILERFSAQQFPDLHSELNLSSLELGDSALYFCASSADYRATQYFGPGTRLTVL.

This chain uses TRBV5-4 with TRBJ2-5, with TRBD2 matching 14 bases. From germline, CDR1 is SGHNT and CDR2 YYREEE (reference sequence). The CDR3 extends over 15 amino acids. V lost 4 bases to trimming and J lost 3 bases; unmatched junction nucleotides: 2. The CDR3 sequence: CASSQTSGGEETQYF. As DNA, the CDR3 is TGTGCCAGCAGCCAGACTAGCGGGGGGGAAGAGACCCAGTACTTC.

This chain links TRBV2 with TRBJ1-2; tentative D call: TRBD1 (5 bases). There are 15 residues in the CDR3. Deletions cut 2 bases from V and 1 base from J, with 11 bases between. Germline CDR1 SNHLY, CDR2 FYNNEI. CDR3 nucleotides: TGTGCCAGCAGTGAACTACCGACAGATAACTATGGCTACACCTTC. It specifies CASSELPTDNYGYTF.

Turning to this clone: This CDR3 is also generated by other DNA sequences in the sample. This chain uses TRBV27 with TRBJ2-7, with D perhaps matching TRBD2 (7 bases). V shed 3 bases and J shed 3 bases, with 15 bases lying between them. The CDR3 totals 15 residues. In germline, CDR1 is MNHEY, CDR2 SMNVEV (reference sequence). CDR3 sequence reads: CASSFGGGAGYEQYF. CDR3 nucleotide sequence: TGTGCCAGCAGTTTCGGCGGGGGCGCCGGCTACGAGCAGTACTTC.

V gene TRBV19 combines with J gene TRBJ1-3; TRBD1 might be the D (5 bases). The V and J ends lost 5 bases and 4 bases respectively, with 18 bases between them. The germline CDR1 and CDR2 sequences are LNHDA and SQIVND (reference sequence). CDR3 size: 16 residues. The CDR3 sequence: CASSRLGGTVGNTIYF. Written as DNA, the CDR3 is TGTGCCAGTAGTCGTCTTGGCGGGACGGTGGGAAACACCATATATTTT.

Only a few counts were recorded for this clone. CDR3 amino acids: CATSGTKTSATYEQYF. In nucleotides, the CDR3 is TGTGCCACCAGCGGAACCAAGACTAGCGCTACCTACGAGCAGTACTTC. The chain is built from TRBV15 and TRBJ2-7; 8 nucleotides match TRBD2. Looked up from germline, CDR1 is LNHNV and CDR2 is YYDKDF (reference sequence). V shed 5 bases and J 2 bases; nucleotides not matched to a gene: 11. CDR3 length equals 16 residues.

V and J are TRBV10-1 and TRBJ2-2; TRBD2 is a possible D gene (5 bases). The V end lost 3 bases, the J end lost 1 base, and 12 bases lay between the germline ends. Germline V gene data show CDR1 as WNHNN and CDR2 as SYGVQD (reference sequence). This CDR3 has 16 amino acids. CDR3 residues: CASSDDGSQNTGELFF. In DNA, the CDR3 is TGCGCCAGCAGTGATGATGGGAGTCAGAACACCGGGGAGCTGTTTTTT.

The rearrangement joins TRBV27 to TRBJ2-7; D might be TRBD1 (6 bases). Germline V gene sequence: CDR1 MNHEY, CDR2 SMNVEV (reference sequence). The CDR3 is made up of 14 amino acids. The V and J ends lost 5 bases and 6 bases respectively, with 17 bases between them. The CDR3 nucleotides are TGTGCCAGCAGTCTACGTAGGGACAAAGCCGAGCAGTACTTC. Amino acids: CASSLRRDKAEQYF.